The entry below gives a single TCR beta chain sequence along with its context. V lost 5 bases to trimming and J lost 0 bases; unmatched junction nucleotides: 14. Germline V gene data show CDR1 as SEHNR and CDR2 as FQNEAQ (reference sequence). This CDR3 has 20 residues. This sample was included in a study of spatial heterogeneity in lung cancer. Study-level information: Where they were available, follow-up PBMC samples were sequenced, at a median of roughly two years after resection. Raw-read counts averaged over ten per unique TCR and UMI combination.

The study tagged each TCR cDNA molecule with a unique molecular identifier. TCRdb processed the 5' RACE reads anew with MiXCR; each CDR3 protein has one entry. The sample has approximately 17,000 distinct CDR3 sequences, 19% seen once. Time point indicated: blood at routine non-recurrence follow-up after resection. No cell sorting; template was whole RNA from tumor, lung tissue or PBMC. The rearrangement joins TRBV7-9 to TRBJ2-5; TRBD2 agrees at 14 bases. This clonotype was obtained from a male donor with early-stage non-small cell lung cancer. The specimen comprised PBMCs, sampled at follow-up. The DNA of the CDR3 is TGTGCCAGCAGCCCTCCCCGTTCTCCGGGACTAGCGGGGGACCAAGAGACCCAGTACTTC. Amino acids: CASSPPRSPGLAGDQETQYF.